One sample yielded the 16 T cell receptor beta chains listed below, sequenced in a study of T cell changes during pregnancy in multiple sclerosis. Only in-frame clones appear in the TCRdb table, and some are missing; sequencing was by immunoSEQ multiplex PCR. Of 70,000 to 100,000 clones listed, 94% are singletons. This material consisted of peripheral blood, taken in the third trimester of pregnancy. These receptors were collected from a female donor with multiple sclerosis, enrolled in a pregnancy study.

The CDR3 DNA is TGTGCCAGCAGATGGGACTACCGGACATCCCACGAGCAGTACTTC. Translating it yields CASRWDYRTSHEQYF. The chain has TRBV6-6 and TRBJ2-7, with 7 bases fitting TRBD2. The CDR3 length is 15 residues. CDR1 and CDR2 (germline): MNHNY, SVGAGI (reference sequence). Trimming at V came to 6 bases and at J to 5 bases, leaving 13 bases not matched to a gene.

This rearrangement joins TRBV27 to TRBJ1-4, with D perhaps matching TRBD1 (5 bases). This CDR3 is 16 amino acids long. The V gene's germline CDR1 is MNHEY and CDR2 SMNVEV (reference sequence). V was cut by 1 base and J by 2 bases, with 11 bases left in between. The CDR3, as DNA: TGTGCCAGCAGTTTATTCGGGGGGGGGACTAATGAAAAACTGTTTTTT. As protein: CASSLFGGGTNEKLFF.

The CDR3 is CASSSKAGVEETQYF. In DNA form, the CDR3 reads TGTGCCAGCAGCTCGAAAGCGGGAGTGGAAGAGACCCAGTACTTC. The chain recombines TRBV5-4 with TRBJ2-5, with 8 bases lining up with TRBD2. This CDR3 has 15 amino acids. V lost 3 bases to trimming and J lost 3 bases; unmatched junction nucleotides: 7. Germline V gene lookup returns CDR1 SGHNT and CDR2 YYREEE (reference sequence).

V and J are TRBV10-3 and TRBJ2-1, with TRBD1 matching over 7 bases. The CDR3 covers 18 residues. Trimming at V came to 1 base and at J to 0 bases, leaving 9 bases not matched to a gene. CDR1 and CDR2 from the germline V gene are ENHRY and SYGVKD. CDR3 sequence (DNA): TGTGCCATCAGTGAGTTGTCAAGGGACAGCTACTCCTACAATGAGCAGTTCTTC. This sequence encodes CAISELSRDSYSYNEQFF.

The J gene is TRBJ2-7, the V gene TRBV28, with TRBD1 matching over 8 bases. Per germline, CDR1 MDHEN and CDR2 SYDVKM. V was clipped by 5 bases and J by 3 bases; unmatched bases: 3. The CDR3 has 13 residues. CDR3 nucleotide sequence: TGTGCCAGCAGTCCAGGACAGGGCTACGAGCAGTACTTC. Protein product: CASSPGQGYEQYF.

This chain connects TRBV15 to TRBJ1-5; maybe TRBD1 (5 bases). This CDR3 comprises 14 residues. The V end lost 2 bases, the J end lost 9 bases, and 14 bases lay between the germline ends. The V gene's germline CDR1 is LNHNV and CDR2 YYDKDF (reference sequence). Written as DNA, the CDR3 is TGTGCCACCAGCAGAAGCGGAGGGACTCCGCCCCAGCATTTT. Amino acids: CATSRSGGTPPQHF.

The rearrangement joins TRBV5-6 to TRBJ2-1, with 8 positions matching TRBD2. Germline values: CDR1 SGHDT, CDR2 YYEEEE. The CDR3 has 17 amino acids. The J segment lost 2 bases and the V segment lost 0 bases, leaving 7 bases of the junction unmatched. In nucleotides, the CDR3 is TGTGCCAGCAGCTTGGATTTAGGCGGGGGGACCTACAATGAGCAGTTCTTC. Translation gives CASSLDLGGGTYNEQFF.

The J gene is TRBJ2-7, the V gene TRBV27; tentatively, D is TRBD2 (6 bases). CDR3 length: 15 residues. The germline V gene has CDR1 MNHEY and CDR2 SMNVEV (reference sequence). V was pared by 4 bases and J by 1 base, with 14 bases between. CDR3: CASSWAVGGSYEQYF. The CDR3 DNA is TGTGCCAGCAGTTGGGCGGTTGGGGGGTCCTACGAGCAGTACTTC.

The V call is TRBV6-5, the J call TRBJ2-7; D perhaps matches TRBD1 (5 bases). The germline V and J ends were trimmed by 5 bases and 2 bases, with 13 bases remaining between them. CDR1 MNHEY and CDR2 SVGAGI come from the germline V gene. This CDR3 contains 14 residues. The DNA of the CDR3 is TGTGCCAGCAGTGTGGGGCAGAGAACCTACGAGCAGTACTTC. This gives the protein CASSVGQRTYEQYF.

The V and J genes are TRBV14 and TRBJ2-7; D unclear. CDR1 SGHDN and CDR2 FVKESK come from the germline V gene. This CDR3 comprises 16 residues. Trimming removed 1 base from V and 2 bases from J, with 15 bases in between. CDR3 coding DNA: TGTGCCAGCAGCCAAGCTCACAGTAACATCCCCTACGAGCAGTACTTC. It encodes CASSQAHSNIPYEQYF.

V usage is TRBV6-1 and J usage is TRBJ2-3; TRBD2 matches at 9 bases. V shed 2 bases and J 3 bases; nucleotides not matched to a gene: 3. Germline assignment: CDR1 MNHNS and CDR2 SASEGT. This CDR3 has 15 residues. CDR3 in DNA: TGTGCCAGCAGTGAATCTAGCGGGAAGACAGATACGCAGTATTTT. Protein: CASSESSGKTDTQYF.

The chain links TRBV19 to TRBJ1-2, with no clear D. CDR1 and CDR2 (germline): LNHDA, SQIVND (reference sequence). The CDR3 contains 13 residues. V was clipped by 3 bases and J by 6 bases, with 11 bases between them. The CDR3 protein is CASSIRVWDGYTF. The CDR3 DNA sequence: TGTGCCAGTAGTATCCGGGTTTGGGATGGCTACACCTTC.

This clone has just a few counts. The chain links TRBV5-1 to TRBJ2-7; TRBD2 matches at 8 bases. Per the germline V gene, CDR1 is SGHRS and CDR2 is YFSETQ. The CDR3 consists of 14 residues. The J segment lost 2 bases and the V segment lost 1 base, leaving 2 bases of the junction unmatched. As DNA, the CDR3 is TGCGCCAGCAGCTTGATGGGACTAGCCTACGAGCAGTACTTC. Its translation is CASSLMGLAYEQYF.

This clone was counted once. The chain employs TRBV27 and TRBJ2-3; D ambiguous. With 5 bases removed from V and 0 bases from J, the gap between germline ends came to 9 bases. Germline V gene data show CDR1 as MNHEY and CDR2 as SMNVEV (reference sequence). The CDR3 spans 14 residues. CDR3 sequence reads: CASSLFTSTDTQYF. CDR3 nucleotides: TGTGCCAGCAGTCTATTTACTAGCACAGATACGCAGTATTTT.

The chain joins TRBV4-3 to TRBJ1-2, with 7 bases aligning to TRBD1. Losses at the gene ends were 1 base for V and 0 bases for J; bases not matched to a gene: 11. The CDR3 totals 18 residues. The germline CDR1 and CDR2 sequences are LGHNA and YSLEER. The CDR3 loop is CASSQAPGGQITNYGYTF. Here the CDR3 DNA reads TGCGCCAGCAGCCAAGCCCCAGGGGGACAGATAACTAACTATGGCTACACCTTC.

This clone has just one count. The rearrangement joins TRBV2 to TRBJ2-7, with D possibly being TRBD2 (6 bases). Germline assignment: CDR1 SNHLY and CDR2 FYNNEI. The CDR3 sequence is 12 residues long. Trimming left V 10 bases short and J 1 base short, with 11 bases between. The CDR3: CATLSGSYEQYF. CDR3 DNA sequence: TGTGCCACCTTAAGCGGGTCCTACGAGCAGTACTTC. Supplemented by reference TRBV2 and TRBJ2-7, the full variable domain reads EPEVTQTPSHQVTQMGQEVILRCVPISNHLYFYWYRQILGQKVEFLVSFYNNEISEKSEIFDDQFSVERPDGSNFTLKIRSTKLEDSAMYFCATLSGSYEQYFGPGTRLTVT.